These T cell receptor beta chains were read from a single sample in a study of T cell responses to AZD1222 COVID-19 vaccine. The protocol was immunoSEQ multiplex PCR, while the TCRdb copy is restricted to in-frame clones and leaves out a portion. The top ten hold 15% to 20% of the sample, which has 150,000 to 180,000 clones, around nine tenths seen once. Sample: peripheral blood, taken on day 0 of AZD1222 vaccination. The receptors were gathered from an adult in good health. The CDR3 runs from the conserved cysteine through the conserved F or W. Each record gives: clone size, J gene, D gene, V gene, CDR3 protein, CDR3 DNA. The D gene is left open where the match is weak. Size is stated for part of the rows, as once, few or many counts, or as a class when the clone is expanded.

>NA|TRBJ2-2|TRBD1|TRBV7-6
CASSPRQGVNTGELFF
TGTGCCAGCAGCCCGAGACAGGGGGTTAACACCGGGGAGCTGTTTTTT
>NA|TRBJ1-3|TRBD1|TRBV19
CASSIRGPGNTIYF
TGTGCCAGTAGTATAAGGGGGCCTGGAAACACCATATATTTT
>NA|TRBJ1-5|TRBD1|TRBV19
CASSQGQGGQPQHF
TGTGCCAGTAGCCAGGGACAGGGGGGTCAGCCCCAGCATTTT
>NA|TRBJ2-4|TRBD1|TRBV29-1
CSVGGTASEVAKNIQYF
TGCAGCGTTGGTGGGACAGCCTCGGAGGTAGCCAAAAACATTCAGTACTTC
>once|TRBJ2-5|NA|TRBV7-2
CASRQQETQYF
TGTGCCAGCAGGCAACAAGAGACCCAGTACTTC
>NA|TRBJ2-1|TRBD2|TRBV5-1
CASSPGTSGHYNEQFF
TGCGCCAGCAGCCCCGGGACTAGCGGGCATTACAATGAGCAGTTCTTC
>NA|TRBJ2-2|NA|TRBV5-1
CASRILSDTGELFF
TGCGCCAGCAGGATACTCTCGGACACCGGGGAGCTGTTTTTT
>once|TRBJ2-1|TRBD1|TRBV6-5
CASTRDRGYNEQFF
TGTGCCAGCACCCGAGACAGGGGCTACAATGAGCAGTTCTTC
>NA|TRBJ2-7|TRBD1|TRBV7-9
CASSLEGPGGEQYF
TGTGCCAGCAGCTTAGAAGGTCCAGGGGGCGAGCAGTACTTC
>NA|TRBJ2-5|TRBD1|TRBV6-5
CASSYVIRGLETQYF
TGTGCCAGCAGTTATGTCATCAGGGGGCTGGAGACCCAGTACTTC
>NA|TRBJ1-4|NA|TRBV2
CASTQSPEKLFF
TGTGCCAGCACGCAATCACCCGAAAAACTGTTTTTT
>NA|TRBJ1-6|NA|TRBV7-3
CASSLSGPRNSPLHF
TGTGCCAGCAGCTTATCCGGGCCAAGGAATTCACCCCTCCACTTT
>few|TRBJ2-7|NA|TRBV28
CASRQQGGETYEQYF
TGTGCCAGCAGACAACAAGGAGGGGAAACCTACGAGCAGTACTTC
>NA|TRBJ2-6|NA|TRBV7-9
CATPGEGAGANVLTF
TGTGCCACCCCCGGCGAGGGGGCTGGGGCCAACGTCCTGACTTTC
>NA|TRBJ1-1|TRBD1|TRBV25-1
CASSGRGFTEAFF
TGTGCCAGCAGTGGCAGGGGGTTCACTGAAGCTTTCTTT
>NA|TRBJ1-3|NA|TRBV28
CASSPRGGRRGNTIYF
TGTGCCAGCAGTCCCCGAGGGGGGCGTAGAGGAAACACCATATATTTT
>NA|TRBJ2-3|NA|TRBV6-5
CASSFQPGVPDTQYF
TGTGCCAGCAGTTTTCAACCGGGAGTCCCAGATACGCAGTATTTT
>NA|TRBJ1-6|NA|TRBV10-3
CAISERAPSYNSPLHF
TGTGCCATCAGTGAACGGGCTCCCTCCTATAATTCACCCCTCCACTTT
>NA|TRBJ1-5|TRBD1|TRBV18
CASSPPGGASLEPQHF
TGTGCCAGCTCACCACCAGGGGGCGCGTCTTTGGAGCCCCAGCATTTT
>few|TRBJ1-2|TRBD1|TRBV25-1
CASSEMKQGAIGYTF
TGTGCCAGCAGTGAAATGAAACAGGGGGCGATCGGCTACACCTTC
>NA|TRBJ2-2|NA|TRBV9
CASSVTSGNTGELFF
TGTGCCAGCAGCGTAACCAGCGGAAACACCGGGGAGCTGTTTTTT
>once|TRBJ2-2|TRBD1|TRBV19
CASSIKTGTGELFF
TGTGCCAGTAGTATAAAGACAGGGACCGGGGAGCTGTTTTTT
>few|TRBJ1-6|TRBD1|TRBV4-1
CASSQVTGWNSPLHF
TGCGCCAGCAGCCAAGTGACAGGGTGGAATTCACCCCTCCACTTT
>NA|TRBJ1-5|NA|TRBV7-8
CASSLDGHLDQPQHF
TGTGCCAGCAGCTTAGATGGACACTTGGATCAGCCCCAGCATTTT
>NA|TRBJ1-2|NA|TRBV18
CASSPRSVSSGYGYTF
TGTGCCAGCTCACCACGTTCGGTGTCCTCGGGCTATGGCTACACCTTC
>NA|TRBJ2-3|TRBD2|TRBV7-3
CASSSRGGASTDTQYF
TGTGCCAGCAGCTCACGGGGGGGCGCCAGCACAGATACGCAGTATTTT
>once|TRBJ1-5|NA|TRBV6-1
CASSEARGYNQPQHF
TGTGCCAGCAGTGAAGCGCGGGGTTACAATCAGCCCCAGCATTTT
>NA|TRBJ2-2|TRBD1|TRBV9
CASSAWTGSGGELFF
TGTGCCAGCAGCGCTTGGACAGGGTCCGGCGGGGAGCTGTTTTTT
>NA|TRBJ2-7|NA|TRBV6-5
CASNPSAGTPYEQYF
TGTGCCAGCAATCCTTCCGCCGGGACCCCCTACGAGCAGTACTTC
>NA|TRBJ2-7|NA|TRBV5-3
CARSLVGCLESYEQYF
TGTGCCAGAAGCTTGGTAGGGTGCCTAGAGTCCTACGAGCAGTACTTC
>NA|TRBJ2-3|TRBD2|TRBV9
CASSVEGREGDTQYF
TGTGCCAGCAGCGTAGAAGGCAGGGAGGGGGATACGCAGTATTTT
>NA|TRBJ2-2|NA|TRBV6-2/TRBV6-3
CASSYIATGELFF
TGTGCCAGCAGTTATATAGCTACCGGGGAGCTGTTTTTT
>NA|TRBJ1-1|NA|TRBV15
CATSSPRALVRTEAFF
TGTGCCACCAGCAGCCCAAGGGCTCTGGTAAGGACTGAAGCTTTCTTT
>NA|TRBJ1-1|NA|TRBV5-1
CASSLVGKTILGEAFF
TGCGCCAGCAGCTTGGTTGGGAAAACCATCCTGGGTGAAGCTTTCTTT
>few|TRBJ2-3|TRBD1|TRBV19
CASTGNRGSSFTDTQYF
TGTGCCAGTACCGGTAACAGGGGCTCCTCCTTCACAGATACGCAGTATTTT
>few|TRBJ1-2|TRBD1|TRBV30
CAWRTGGRGNYGYTF
TGTGCCTGGAGAACAGGGGGCAGGGGGAACTATGGCTACACCTTC
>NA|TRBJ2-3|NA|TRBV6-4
CASSVLGGQGDTQYF
TGTGCCAGCAGTGTCCTCGGGGGGCAGGGAGATACGCAGTATTTT
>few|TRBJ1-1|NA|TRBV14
CASSSTVEAFF
TGTGCCAGCAGCTCAACAGTCGAAGCTTTCTTT
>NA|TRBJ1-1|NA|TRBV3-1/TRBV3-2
CASSPWREGTEAFF
TGTGCCAGCAGCCCTTGGAGGGAGGGCACTGAAGCTTTCTTT
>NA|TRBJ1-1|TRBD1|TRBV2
CASSESSRGPTEAFF
TGTGCCAGCAGTGAAAGTAGCAGGGGGCCAACTGAAGCTTTCTTT